This T cell receptor (beta chain) comes out of a study of Graves' ophthalmopathy and Graves' hyperthyroidism. Study in general: Blood was drawn at initial diagnosis, before any treatment.

V dropped 4 bases and J dropped 8 bases, with 17 bases sitting between them. The CDR3 is made up of 14 amino acids. The V gene's germline CDR1 is MNHNS and CDR2 SASEGT. Cases classed as stable hyperthyroidism had no ophthalmopathy within 18 months of follow-up. Findings of the study overall: Ophthalmopathy progression was predicted with 65% to 71% sensitivity and roughly 74% specificity.

At least ten counts were recorded for this clonotype. Its antigen is not known. The study amplified TCR beta CDR3 regions using RNA transcripts. First-round RT-PCR with HTBI primers preceded a second-round multiplex PCR. TCRdb re-analysed the multiplex PCR reads in MiXCR, keeping a single row per CDR3 protein. The sample lists about 390,000 distinct CDR3 sequences; about 15% were seen once. Specimen: peripheral blood. The chain is built from TRBV6-1 and TRBJ1-1, with TRBD1 as a possible D gene (5 bases). The sequence was collected from an adult woman with stable Graves' hyperthyroidism. CDR3 sequence: CASSGVGAGVEAFF. The DNA of the CDR3 is TGTGCCAGCAGTGGGGTAGGAGCGGGGGTAGAAGCTTTCTTT.